Listed here is a single T cell receptor beta chain. What antigen it recognizes has not been identified. Base quality data are lacking; no much larger clone is found one base away. This entry is derived from a study of T cells in Graves' hyperthyroidism and ophthalmopathy (dated by TCRdb to about 2019). With regard to the full study: Peripheral blood samples were taken at initial diagnosis, before any treatment was given. TCR Vbeta CDR3 sequencing of fewer than 150 peripheral blood samples (over 40 ophthalmopathy, about 75 hyperthyroidism and roughly 17 progressor patients) is reported in the paper. An independent validation cohort of around 19 hyperthyroidism patients and approximately 16 patients who later progressed to ophthalmopathy tested prospective prediction of ophthalmopathy. To identify TCR V-J signatures that set the groups apart, the researchers used a discovery cohort of 90 to 100 patients, made up of about 44 with Graves' ophthalmopathy and approximately 57 with stable Graves' hyperthyroidism. For training and testing, the approximately 92 patients in the discovery cohort were randomly divided in a 7:3 ratio. After sampling, hyperthyroidism patients received methimazole starting at 30 mg daily, and ophthalmopathy patients received high-dose intravenous methylprednisolone. The study also compared thyroid tissue and blood T-cell repertoires from roughly six Graves' hyperthyroidism patients.

What the work shows at the level of the full study, not this receptor alone: Most expanded thyroid clonotypes (frequency above 0.001) were also found in blood, which suggests that blood repertoires may mirror thyroid immune responses. No statistical method was used to set the sample size in advance, and investigators knew the group allocation. A 13 V-J signature model separated ophthalmopathy from stable hyperthyroidism, with approximately 87% sensitivity and 81.08% specificity in cross-validation and 80%/75% in testing. In validation, the model predicted progression to ophthalmopathy with around 71% sensitivity and 72% to 85% specificity, a median of approximately 6.5 months before onset.

Amplification of TCR beta CDR3 regions was carried out from RNA transcripts. For the first round of RT-PCR on the TCR CDR3, the HTBI primer set was used together with the Qiagen OneStep RT-PCR kit. A second multiplex PCR round built the libraries, followed by size selection and purification. Libraries were sequenced paired-end with 100 bp reads on an Illumina HiSeq2000. As for the authors' bioinformatics: Raw data were processed with SOAPnuke, discarding reads with adapters, uncalled bases, mean Phred below 15, or no exact constant-primer or identifier match. High-quality paired reads were merged with COPE v1.2.5, and unique nucleotide sequences were defined as clonotypes. MiTCR v1.1 was used to align clonotypes to the IMGT TRBV, TRBD and TRBJ reference segments. The analysis included only V-J combinations with a frequency above 0.0001, which together covered about 99% of the repertoires. The TCS score was defined as the ratio of F50 (clonal expansion) to E x V (chaos), calculated using BLOSUM62-based TCRdist between CDR3 peptides within each V-J. Welch's t-statistics and random forest reduced roughly 540 V-J features to 10 to 15, which were used in a naive Bayes classifier (R e1071). Using fastp at Q25 and MiXCR, TCRdb reprocessed the public reads and kept productive beta chains. Duplicate CDR3 protein sequences are folded into a single record with the most common DNA and genes. These V and J calls originate from TCRdb's pipeline instead of the authors' own analysis. This sample is represented by about 460,000 distinct CDR3 sequences; roughly 23% of them were singletons. Clones ranked in the top ten supply about 49% of the sample.

Ophthalmopathy patients had moderately to severely active disease, with a Clinical Activity Score of 3 or more, a NOSPECS grade of 4 or more, and a disease duration of less than 3 months. Patients with uncontrolled infections, other autoimmune diseases, pregnancy or lactation were excluded. Diagnoses were based on clinical symptoms, serum thyroxine and TRAb, thyroid ultrasound and orbital computed tomography. Ficoll-Paque density gradient centrifugation was used to isolate PBMCs from about 10 ml of fresh peripheral blood. Trizol reagent was used to extract total RNA, and RNA quality was then checked on an Agilent 2100 Bioanalyzer. For this chain, trimming is 5 bases at the V end and 8 bases at the J end, and the number of junction bases without a gene match is 9. There are 14 amino acids in the CDR3, from cysteine to phenylalanine inclusive. Left in the record is the CDR3 DNA by itself, 42 bases read in frame from the first base. The CDR1 and CDR2 encoded by the germline V gene are SGHVS and FQNEAQ.

This clonotype was obtained from a woman between 65 and 79 years old with Graves' ophthalmopathy. The chain links TRBV7-8 with TRBJ1-2, with 9 bases in between that match TRBD1. The specimen was blood. The DNA sequence is TGTGCCAGCAGCCCCGGGACAGGGCGTAGCGGCTACACCTTC. Its protein product is CASSPGTGRSGYTF.